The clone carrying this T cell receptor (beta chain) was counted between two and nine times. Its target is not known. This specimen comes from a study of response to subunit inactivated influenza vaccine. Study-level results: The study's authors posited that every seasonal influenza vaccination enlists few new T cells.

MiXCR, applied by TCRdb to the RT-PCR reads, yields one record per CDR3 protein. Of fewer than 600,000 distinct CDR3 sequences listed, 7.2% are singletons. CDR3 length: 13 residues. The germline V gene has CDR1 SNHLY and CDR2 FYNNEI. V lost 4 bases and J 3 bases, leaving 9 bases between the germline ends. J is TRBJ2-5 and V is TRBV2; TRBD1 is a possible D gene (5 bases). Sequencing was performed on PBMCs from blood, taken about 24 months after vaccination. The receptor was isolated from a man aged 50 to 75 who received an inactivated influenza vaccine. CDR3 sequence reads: CASSGEGEETQYF. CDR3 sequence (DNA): TGTGCCAGCAGTGGTGAAGGGGAAGAGACCCAGTACTTC.